The 4 T cell receptor beta chains below all came from one sample that was sequenced in a study of blood T cell repertoires in COVID-19. Sequencing was performed with immunoSEQ multiplex PCR; in TCRdb, only in-frame clones are kept and a portion is missing. This repertoire shows approximately 140,000 clones, 84% found once; its top ten account for roughly 2%. The material sequenced was peripheral blood. All receptors come from a man in his 70s with acute or convalescent COVID-19.

The V call is TRBV28, the J call TRBJ1-5, with 8 bases matching TRBD1. This CDR3 contains 15 residues. J was trimmed by 0 bases and V by 8 bases; bases with no gene match: 6. The germline V gene has CDR1 MDHEN and CDR2 SYDVKM. CDR3 nucleotide sequence: TGTGCCAGCCAGGGGGCCCCGTTTAGCAATCAGCCCCAGCATTTT. It specifies CASQGAPFSNQPQHF.

The V and J genes are TRBV11-2 and TRBJ2-2, with unresolved D. The germline CDR1 and CDR2 sequences are SGHAT and FQNNGV. CDR3 length: 14 residues. Trimming removed 5 bases from V and 7 bases from J, with 14 bases in between. CDR3: CASSQRSRHGELFF. The CDR3 DNA reads TGTGCCAGCAGCCAAAGGAGTCGTCACGGGGAGCTGTTTTTT.

For the CDR3, the DNA is TGTGCCAGCAGGTTCGTGGCCTTGAACACTGAAGCTTTCTTT. Translated, it gives CASRFVALNTEAFF. V is TRBV7-2 and J is TRBJ1-1; no definite D call. This CDR3 is 14 amino acids long. The V end was cut by 6 bases, the J end by 0 bases, with 11 bases between. From germline, CDR1 is SGHTA and CDR2 FQGNSA.

As DNA, the CDR3 is TGTGCCAGCAGTTACACCACAGGGGCTAATGAAAAACTGTTTTTT. It translates to CASSYTTGANEKLFF. The chain combines TRBV6-5 with TRBJ1-4; 7 bases agree with TRBD1. V dropped 2 bases and J dropped 3; count of bases not matched to a gene: 3. The CDR3 sequence is 15 residues long. Germline V gene lookup returns CDR1 MNHEY and CDR2 SVGAGI.